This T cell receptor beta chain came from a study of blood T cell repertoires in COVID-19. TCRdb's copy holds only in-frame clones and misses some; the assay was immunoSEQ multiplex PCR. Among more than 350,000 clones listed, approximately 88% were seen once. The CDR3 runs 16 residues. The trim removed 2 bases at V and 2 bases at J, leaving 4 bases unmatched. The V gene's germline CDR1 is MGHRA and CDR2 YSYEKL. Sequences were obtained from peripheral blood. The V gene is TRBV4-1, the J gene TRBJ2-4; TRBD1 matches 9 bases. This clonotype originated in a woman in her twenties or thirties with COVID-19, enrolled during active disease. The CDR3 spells CASSQPGQGTKNIQYF. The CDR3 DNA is TGCGCCAGCAGCCAACCGGGACAGGGAACCAAAAACATTCAGTACTTC.